The source of this TCR beta chain is a study of blood T cells in healthy people across ages. This clonotype appeared once. A second PCR, run for roughly 7 to 12 cycles, used a sample-barcoded 5' primer plus a J-beta primer mix. TCRdb recomputed calls from the 5' RACE reads with MiXCR, one row per CDR3 protein. The repertoire holds some 850,000 distinct CDR3 sequences, with 25% to 30% as singletons. CDR3 length equals 14 residues. The V and J ends lost 1 base and 4 bases, in that order; junction bases with no gene match: 6. Germline V CDR1 and CDR2: DFQATT, SNEGSKA (reference sequence). The data also belong to a second study, concerning T cells of mothers and their children.

The clonotype comes from a boy aged 10-17 years in good health. Sequenced sample: blood. The V call is TRBV20-1, the J call TRBJ2-5, with 7 bases fitting TRBD1. The CDR3 reads CSARVGRGRETQYF. The CDR3 coding sequence is TGCAGTGCTAGAGTAGGCAGGGGGAGAGAGACCCAGTACTTC.